This TCR beta chain was sequenced for a study of shared clonotypes between healthy human individuals. Replicate sorted-subset PCRs were loaded with 150 to 200 ng DNA, 31,000 or so T cell genomes. Libraries were prepared by immunoSEQ multiplex PCR; TCRdb keeps only in-frame clonotypes and omits some of them. This sample has more than 2,000,000 clones, with 90% to 95% found just once. General study points: Despite large depth, rarefaction showed incomplete sorted-subset sequencing.

Concerning this clone: Its antigen remains unknown.

This TCR derives from a young man in good health. Sequenced input: naive CD4+ T cells sorted from blood. Subset given: CD45RA+ positively selected.

The CDR3 DNA sequence: TGTGCCAGCAGCTTAAAGTGGGAGGACACCATATATTTT. This encodes CASSLKWEDTIYF. The J gene is TRBJ1-3, the V gene TRBV7-9; the D is unclear. Germline V gene lookup returns CDR1 SEHNR and CDR2 FQNEAQ (reference sequence). The CDR3 consists of 13 residues. V was clipped by 2 bases and J by 8 bases, with 10 bases between them.